This T cell receptor beta chain emerged from a study of OX40 agonist ivuxolimab in advanced cancers. About the research overall: Ivuxolimab, an agonistic anti-OX40 (CD134) antibody, was given to patients. Hepatocellular carcinoma, melanoma, renal cell or head and neck cancer occurred in dose-escalation patients. Study observations and caveats: Compared with others, partial responders at 0.1-3.0 mg/kg displayed clonal expansion among the lowest.

Sequenced by immunoSEQ multiplex PCR; TCRdb stores in-frame clones only, minus some. The sample contains about 34,000 clones, under 90% of which appear only once. Excluded were patients having autoimmune disease history or systemic immunosuppression. Comment on this clone: Antigen: not known.

This CDR3 region has 14 residues. Germline values: CDR1 SGHTA, CDR2 FQGNSA. The V gene lost 5 bases and the J gene lost 0 bases, with 11 bases spanning the gap. Source: CD4+ or CD8+ T cells sorted from blood, taken in a trial of the OX40 agonist ivuxolimab. V usage is TRBV7-2 and J usage is TRBJ2-7, with D perhaps TRBD1 (5 bases). The clonotype comes from an adult with an advanced solid tumor such as melanoma, head and neck, liver or kidney cancer. CDR3 in DNA: TGTGCCAGCAGCATAGTTGACAGCTCCTACGAGCAGTACTTC. Amino acids: CASSIVDSSYEQYF.